This TCR beta chain originates from a study of Ad26.COV2.S vaccination and SARS-CoV-2 variants. Treatment indicated: roughly 18 received Ad26.COV2.S at low or high dose, single or two shots; roughly 5 received placebo; per-sample allocation not given. Day 63 after the first injection of vaccine or placebo was the sampling time. CDR1 and CDR2 (germline): SNHLY, FYNNEI. This CDR3 spans 15 amino acids. V gave up 3 bases and J gave up 3 bases, with 15 bases separating them. Sequencing was performed with immunoSEQ multiplex PCR; in TCRdb, only in-frame clones are kept and a portion is missing. The data show some 480,000 clones, with around nine tenths seen just once and around 13% held by the top ten. With regard to this clone: The antigen is not known.

Points from the study as a whole: While placebo recipients had lower spike-specific TCR breadth, vaccine recipients had more.

The J gene is TRBJ2-7, the V gene TRBV2; tentative D call: TRBD1 (6 bases). The material sequenced was peripheral blood, taken in a trial of Ad26.COV2.S vaccine versus placebo. This clonotype was sampled from a person aged 18-60 years who received the Ad26.COV2.S COVID-19 vaccine or a placebo. As DNA, the CDR3 is TGTGCCAGCAGTGATCTCTCAGGGGTGGGCTACGAGCAGTACTTC. It codes for CASSDLSGVGYEQYF.